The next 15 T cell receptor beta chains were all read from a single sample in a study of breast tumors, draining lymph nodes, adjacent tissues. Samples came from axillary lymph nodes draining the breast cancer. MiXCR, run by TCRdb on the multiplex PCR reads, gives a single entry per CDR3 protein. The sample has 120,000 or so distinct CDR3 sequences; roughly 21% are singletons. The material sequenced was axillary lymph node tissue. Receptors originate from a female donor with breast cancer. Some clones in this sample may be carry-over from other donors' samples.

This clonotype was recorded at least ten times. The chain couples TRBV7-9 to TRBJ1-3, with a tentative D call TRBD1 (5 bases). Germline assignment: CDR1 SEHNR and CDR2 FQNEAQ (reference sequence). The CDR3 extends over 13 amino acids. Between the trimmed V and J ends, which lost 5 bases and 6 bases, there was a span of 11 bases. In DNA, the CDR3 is TGTGCCAGCAGCGTAAGAGGGGAAAACACCATATATTTT. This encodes CASSVRGENTIYF.

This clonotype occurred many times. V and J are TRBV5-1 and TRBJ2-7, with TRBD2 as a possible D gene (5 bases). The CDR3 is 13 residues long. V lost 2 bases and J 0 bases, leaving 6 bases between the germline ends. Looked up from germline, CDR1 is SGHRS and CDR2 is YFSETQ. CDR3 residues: CASSFRGSYEQYF. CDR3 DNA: TGCGCCAGCAGCTTCCGGGGCTCCTACGAGCAGTACTTC.

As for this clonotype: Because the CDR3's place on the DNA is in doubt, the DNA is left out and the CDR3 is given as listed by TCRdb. The CDR3: CSARVYYEQYFGPGTNEKLFF. The chain has TRBV20-1 and TRBJ1-4; TRBD1 is taken as the D call from the table, unchecked against the DNA. The CDR3 adds up to 21 amino acids, both ends counted. Germline V CDR1 and CDR2: DFQATT, SNEGSKA (reference sequence).

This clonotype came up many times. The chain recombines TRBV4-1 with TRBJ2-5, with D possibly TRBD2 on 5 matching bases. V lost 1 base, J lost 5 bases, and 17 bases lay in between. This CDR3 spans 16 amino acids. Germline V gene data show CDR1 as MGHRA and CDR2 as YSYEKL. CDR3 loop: CASSQGARGSFETQYF. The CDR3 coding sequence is TGCGCCAGCAGCCAAGGTGCCCGGGGTTCATTCGAGACCCAGTACTTC.

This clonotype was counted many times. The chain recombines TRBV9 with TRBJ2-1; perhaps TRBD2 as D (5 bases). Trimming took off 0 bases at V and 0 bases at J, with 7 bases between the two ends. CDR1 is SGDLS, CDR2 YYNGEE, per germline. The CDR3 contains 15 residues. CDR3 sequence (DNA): TGTGCCAGCAGCGTAGATCGGGGCTCCTACAATGAGCAGTTCTTC. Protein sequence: CASSVDRGSYNEQFF.

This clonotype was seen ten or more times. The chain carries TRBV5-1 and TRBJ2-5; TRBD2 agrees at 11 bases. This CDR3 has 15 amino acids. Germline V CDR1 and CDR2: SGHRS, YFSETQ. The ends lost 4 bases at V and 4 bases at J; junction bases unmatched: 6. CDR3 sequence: CASSPTTSGVETQYF. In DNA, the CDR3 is TGCGCCAGCAGCCCTACGACTAGCGGGGTAGAGACCCAGTACTTC.

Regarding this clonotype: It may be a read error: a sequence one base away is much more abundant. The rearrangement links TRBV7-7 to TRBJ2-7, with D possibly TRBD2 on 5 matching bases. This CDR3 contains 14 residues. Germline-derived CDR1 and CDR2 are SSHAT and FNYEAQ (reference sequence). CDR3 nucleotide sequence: TGTGCTAGCAGCCTGAGGGTCAACACCTACGAGCAGTACTTC. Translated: CASSLRVNTYEQYF.

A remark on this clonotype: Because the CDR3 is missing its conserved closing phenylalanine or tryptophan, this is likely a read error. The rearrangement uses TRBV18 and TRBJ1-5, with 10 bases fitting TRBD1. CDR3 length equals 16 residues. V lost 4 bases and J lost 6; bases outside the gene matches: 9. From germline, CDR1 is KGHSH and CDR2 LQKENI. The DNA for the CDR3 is TGTGCCAGCTCACTAGACAGGGGGCGTGGGGGTCAGCCCCAGCATGTT. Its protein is CASSLDRGRGGQPQHV.

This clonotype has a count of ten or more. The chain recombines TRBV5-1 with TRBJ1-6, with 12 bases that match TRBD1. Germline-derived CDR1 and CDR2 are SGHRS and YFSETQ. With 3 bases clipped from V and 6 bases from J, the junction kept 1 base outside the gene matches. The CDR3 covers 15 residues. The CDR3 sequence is CASSSGQGANSPLHF. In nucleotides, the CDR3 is TGCGCCAGCAGCTCGGGACAGGGGGCTAATTCACCCCTCCACTTT.

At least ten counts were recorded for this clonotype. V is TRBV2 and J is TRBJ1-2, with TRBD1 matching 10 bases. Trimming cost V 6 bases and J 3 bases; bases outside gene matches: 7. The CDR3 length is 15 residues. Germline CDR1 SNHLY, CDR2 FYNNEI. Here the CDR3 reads CASRPGTGDYYGYTF. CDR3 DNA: TGTGCCAGCAGACCCGGGACAGGGGATTACTATGGCTACACCTTC.

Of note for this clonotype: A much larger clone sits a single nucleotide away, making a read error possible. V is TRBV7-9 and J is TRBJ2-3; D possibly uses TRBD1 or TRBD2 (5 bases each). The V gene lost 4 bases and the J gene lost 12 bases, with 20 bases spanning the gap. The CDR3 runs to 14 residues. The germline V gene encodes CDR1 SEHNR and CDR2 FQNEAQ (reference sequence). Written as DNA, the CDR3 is TGTGCCAGCAGCTCCCATTCCCCCCTTGGGGGACAGTATTTT. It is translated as CASSSHSPLGGQYF. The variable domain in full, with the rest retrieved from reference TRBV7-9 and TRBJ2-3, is DTGVSQNPRHKITKRGQNVTFRCDPISEHNRLYWYRQTLGQGPEFLTYFQNEAQLEKSRLLSDRFSAERPKGSFSTLEIQRTEQGDSAMYLCASSSHSPLGGQYFGPGTRLTVL.

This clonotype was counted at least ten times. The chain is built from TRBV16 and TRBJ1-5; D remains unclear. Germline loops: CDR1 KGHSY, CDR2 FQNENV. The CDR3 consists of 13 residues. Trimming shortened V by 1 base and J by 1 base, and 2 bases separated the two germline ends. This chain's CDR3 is CASSQWSNQPQHF. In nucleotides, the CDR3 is TGTGCCAGCAGCCAATGGAGCAATCAGCCCCAGCATTTT.

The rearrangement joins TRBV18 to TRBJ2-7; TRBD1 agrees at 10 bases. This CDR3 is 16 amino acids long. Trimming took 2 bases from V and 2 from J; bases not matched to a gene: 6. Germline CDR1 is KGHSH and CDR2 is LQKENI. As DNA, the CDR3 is TGTGCCAGCTCACCATCGGGACAGGGGATCCCCTACGAGCAGTACTTC. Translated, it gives CASSPSGQGIPYEQYF.

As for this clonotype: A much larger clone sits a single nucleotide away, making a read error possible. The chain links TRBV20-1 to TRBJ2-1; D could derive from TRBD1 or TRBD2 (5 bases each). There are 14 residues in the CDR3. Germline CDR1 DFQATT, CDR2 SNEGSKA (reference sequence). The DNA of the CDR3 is TGCACTGGGACGCCCGGCGAGACACACAATGAGCAGTTCTTC. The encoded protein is CTGTPGETHNEQFF.

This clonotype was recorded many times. CDR3: CASEDRTYEQYF. In DNA, the CDR3 is TGTGCCAGTGAGGACAGGACCTACGAGCAGTACTTC. The V gene is TRBV19, the J gene TRBJ2-7, with 7 bases identical to TRBD1. Germline V lookup: CDR1 LNHDA, CDR2 SQIVND (reference sequence). Losses at the gene ends were 8 bases for V and 2 bases for J; bases not matched to a gene: 3. CDR3 length: 12 amino acids.